The clone carrying this T cell receptor (beta chain) was counted many times. Its specificity is not known. Every isolated RNA sample was fully reverse transcribed, so sequencing captured expressed TCRB transcripts. Data came from immunoSEQ multiplex PCR; TCRdb stores just in-frame clones and leaves some out. The data show about 170,000 clones, almost 8% seen once. Germline V gene sequence: CDR1 SGDLS, CDR2 YYNGEE. With V trimmed by 0 bases and J by 8 bases, 2 bases remained unmatched. The CDR3 runs to 14 residues. This sample was taken from a study of beta chain features in type 1 diabetes. Regarding the study as a whole: All four CD4+ subsets from Type 1 diabetes patients carried moderately but significantly shorter TCRB CDR3s.

The TCR comes from a man aged 18 to 29 with type 1 diabetes. This chain links TRBV9 with TRBJ2-1, with TRBD1 matching 10 bases. Sequencing was carried out using central memory CD4+ T cells from blood. This CDR3 reads CASSVVGQGDEQFF. The CDR3 bases are TGTGCCAGCAGCGTAGTAGGACAGGGGGATGAGCAGTTCTTC.